The source of this T cell receptor (beta chain) is a study of identical twins. Study-wide results and caveats: In cord blood, abundant beta clonotypes had fewer insertions; memory showed no trend. Within twin pairs, the out-of-frame alpha sequences they shared showed excess low generation probability. Model-predicted out-of-frame TCR alpha sharing fell below observed values in monozygotic twins.

This clonotype was seen at least ten times. As yet, its antigen is unknown. Template switching added a universal primer site, and cDNA bore unique molecular identifiers. TCRdb ran MiXCR on the 5' RACE reads and lists one entry per CDR3 protein. This table has over 200,000 distinct CDR3 sequences, roughly a tenth appearing once. Trimming pared 2 bases from V and 0 bases from J, leaving 4 bases between. CDR3 length: 14 amino acids. CDR1 LGHNA and CDR2 YNFKEQ come from the germline V gene. This TCR derives from a man aged 50 to 59 in good health. The genes are TRBV4-2 and TRBJ1-4; no definite D call. The sequenced material came from memory T cells sorted from blood. The CDR3 loop is CASSQFATNEKLFF. CDR3 nucleotide sequence: TGTGCCAGCAGCCAATTTGCAACTAATGAAAAACTGTTTTTT.